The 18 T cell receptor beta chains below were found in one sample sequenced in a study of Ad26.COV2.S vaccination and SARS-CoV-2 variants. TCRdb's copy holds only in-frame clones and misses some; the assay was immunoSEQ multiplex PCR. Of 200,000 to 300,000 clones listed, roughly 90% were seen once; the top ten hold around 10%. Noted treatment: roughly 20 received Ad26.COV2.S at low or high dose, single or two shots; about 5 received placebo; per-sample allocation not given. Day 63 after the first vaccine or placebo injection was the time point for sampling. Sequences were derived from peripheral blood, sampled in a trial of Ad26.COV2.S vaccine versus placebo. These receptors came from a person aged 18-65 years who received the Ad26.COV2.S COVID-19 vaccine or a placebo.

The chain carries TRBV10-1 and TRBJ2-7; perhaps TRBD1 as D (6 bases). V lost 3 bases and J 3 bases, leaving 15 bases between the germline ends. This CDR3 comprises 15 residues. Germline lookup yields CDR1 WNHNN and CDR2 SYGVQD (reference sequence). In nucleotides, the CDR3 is TGCGCCAGCAGTGATTCCGGGACAAGCCTCTACGAGCAGTACTTC. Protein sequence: CASSDSGTSLYEQYF.

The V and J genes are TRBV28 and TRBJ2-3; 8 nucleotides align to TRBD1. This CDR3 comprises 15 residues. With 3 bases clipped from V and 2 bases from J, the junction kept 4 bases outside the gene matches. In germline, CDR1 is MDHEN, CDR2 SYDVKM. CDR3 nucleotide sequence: TGTGCCAGCAGTTTTGTGGGACAGGACACAGATACGCAGTATTTT. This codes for CASSFVGQDTDTQYF.

Here the CDR3 reads CASSLRTNYEQYF. The CDR3 DNA reads TGTGCCAGCAGTTTGCGGACAAACTACGAGCAGTACTTC. The chain carries TRBV28 and TRBJ2-7; a possible D gene is TRBD1 (5 bases). Trimming stripped 3 bases from V and 3 bases from J, with 9 bases between. Germline CDR1 MDHEN, CDR2 SYDVKM. The CDR3 length is 13 residues. Using reference TRBV28 and TRBJ2-7 for the parts outside the CDR3, the full variable domain is DVKVTQSSRYLVKRTGEKVFLECVQDMDHENMFWYRQDPGLGLRLIYFSYDVKMKEKGDIPEGYSVSREKKERFSLILESASTNQTSMYLCASSLRTNYEQYFGPGTRLTVT.

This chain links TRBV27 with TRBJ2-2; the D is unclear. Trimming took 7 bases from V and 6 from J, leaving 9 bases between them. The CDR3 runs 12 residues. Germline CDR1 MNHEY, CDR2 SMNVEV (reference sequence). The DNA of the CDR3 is TGTGCCAGCAAAAGGTTCCCCGGGGAGCTGTTTTTT. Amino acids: CASKRFPGELFF.

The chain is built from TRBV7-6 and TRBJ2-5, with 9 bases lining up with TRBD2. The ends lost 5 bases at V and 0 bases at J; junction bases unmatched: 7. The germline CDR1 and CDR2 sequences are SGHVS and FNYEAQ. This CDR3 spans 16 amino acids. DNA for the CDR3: TGTGCCAGCAGCGGCGCGGGACTAGCCTACCAAGAGACCCAGTACTTC. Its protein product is CASSGAGLAYQETQYF. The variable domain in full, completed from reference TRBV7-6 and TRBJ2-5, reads GAGVSQSPRYKVTKRGQDVALRCDPISGHVSLYWYRQALGQGPEFLTYFNYEAQQDKSGLPNDRFSAERPEGSISTLTIQRTEQRDSAMYRCASSGAGLAYQETQYFGPGTRLLVL.

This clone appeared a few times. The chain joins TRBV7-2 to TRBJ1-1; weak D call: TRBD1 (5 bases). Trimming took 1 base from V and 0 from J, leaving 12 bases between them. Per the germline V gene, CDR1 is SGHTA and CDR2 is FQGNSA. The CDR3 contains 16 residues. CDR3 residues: CASSLGLGRVNTEAFF. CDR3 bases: TGTGCCAGCAGCTTAGGTCTTGGCAGGGTGAACACTGAAGCTTTCTTT.

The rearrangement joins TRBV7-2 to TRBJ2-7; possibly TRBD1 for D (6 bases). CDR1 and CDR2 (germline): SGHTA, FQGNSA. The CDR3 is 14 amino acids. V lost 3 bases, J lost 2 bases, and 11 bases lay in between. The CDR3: CASSFGDKPYEQYF. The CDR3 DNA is TGTGCCAGCAGCTTCGGGGACAAACCCTACGAGCAGTACTTC. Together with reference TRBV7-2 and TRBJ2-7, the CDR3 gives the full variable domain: GAGVSQSPSNKVTEKGKDVELRCDPISGHTALYWYRQSLGQGLEFLIYFQGNSAPDKSGLPSDRFSAERTGGSVSTLTIQRTQQEDSAVYLCASSFGDKPYEQYFGPGTRLTVT.

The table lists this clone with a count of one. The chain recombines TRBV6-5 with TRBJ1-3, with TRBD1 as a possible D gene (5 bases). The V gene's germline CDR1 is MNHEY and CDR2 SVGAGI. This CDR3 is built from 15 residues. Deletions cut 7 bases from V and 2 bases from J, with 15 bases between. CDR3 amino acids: CASTPPGGTGNTIYF. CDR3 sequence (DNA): TGTGCCAGCACCCCCCCCGGGGGAACTGGAAACACCATATATTTT.

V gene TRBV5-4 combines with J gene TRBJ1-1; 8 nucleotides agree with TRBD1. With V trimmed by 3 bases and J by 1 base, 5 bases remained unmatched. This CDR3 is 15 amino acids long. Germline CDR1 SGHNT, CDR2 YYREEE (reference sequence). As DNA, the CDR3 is TGTGCCAGCAGCTCCGGACAGGGTTGGAACACTGAAGCTTTCTTT. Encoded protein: CASSSGQGWNTEAFF.

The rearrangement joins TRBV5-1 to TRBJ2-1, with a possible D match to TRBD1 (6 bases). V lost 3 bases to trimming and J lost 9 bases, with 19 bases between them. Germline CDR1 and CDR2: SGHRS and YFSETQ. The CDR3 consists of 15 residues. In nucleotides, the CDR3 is TGCGCCAGCAGCTGGATACAGGGTTTAGGTGGTGAGCAGTTCTTC. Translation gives CASSWIQGLGGEQFF.

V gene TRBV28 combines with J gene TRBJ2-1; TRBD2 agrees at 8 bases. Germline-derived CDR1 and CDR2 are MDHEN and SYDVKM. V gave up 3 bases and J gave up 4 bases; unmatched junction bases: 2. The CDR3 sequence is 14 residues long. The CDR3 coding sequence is TGTGCCAGCAGTTTCTCTAGCGGGTACAATGAGCAGTTCTTC. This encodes CASSFSSGYNEQFF.

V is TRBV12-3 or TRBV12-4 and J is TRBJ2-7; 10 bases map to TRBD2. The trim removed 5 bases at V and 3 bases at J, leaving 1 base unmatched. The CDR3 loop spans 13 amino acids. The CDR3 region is CASSRTSGYEQYF. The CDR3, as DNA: TGTGCCAGCAGTCGGACTAGCGGCTACGAGCAGTACTTC.

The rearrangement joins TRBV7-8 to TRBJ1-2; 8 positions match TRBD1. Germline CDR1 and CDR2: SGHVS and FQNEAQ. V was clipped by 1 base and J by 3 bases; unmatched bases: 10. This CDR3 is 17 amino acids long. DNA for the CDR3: TGTGCCAGCAGCTTAGTTCAGGGGGCAAAGGTTGACTATGGCTACACCTTC. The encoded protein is CASSLVQGAKVDYGYTF.

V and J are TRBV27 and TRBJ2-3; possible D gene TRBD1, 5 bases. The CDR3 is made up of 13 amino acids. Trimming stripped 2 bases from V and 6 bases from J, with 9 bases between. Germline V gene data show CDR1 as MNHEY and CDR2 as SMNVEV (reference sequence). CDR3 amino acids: CASSLNGADTQYF. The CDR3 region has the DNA TGTGCCAGCAGTTTAAATGGGGCGGATACGCAGTATTTT.

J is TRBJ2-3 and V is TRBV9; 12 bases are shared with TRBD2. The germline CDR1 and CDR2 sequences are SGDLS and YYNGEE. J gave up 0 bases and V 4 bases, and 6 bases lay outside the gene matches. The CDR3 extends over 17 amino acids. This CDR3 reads CASSRLAGALSTDTQYF. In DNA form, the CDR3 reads TGTGCCAGCAGCCGACTAGCGGGGGCGCTTAGCACAGATACGCAGTATTTT.

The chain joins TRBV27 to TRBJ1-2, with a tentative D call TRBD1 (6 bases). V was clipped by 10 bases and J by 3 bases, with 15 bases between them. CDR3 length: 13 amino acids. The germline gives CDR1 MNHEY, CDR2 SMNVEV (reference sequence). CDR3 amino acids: CATRPGGYYGYTF. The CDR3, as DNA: TGTGCCACCCGCCCGGGGGGCTACTATGGCTACACCTTC.

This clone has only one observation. The CDR3 DNA reads TGTGCCAGCAGTTTGGGATACACAGATACGCAGTATTTT. Translated, it gives CASSLGYTDTQYF. The chain carries TRBV2 and TRBJ2-3; D gene uncertain. Germline CDR1 reads SNHLY; CDR2 reads FYNNEI. Trimming shortened V by 5 bases and J by 2 bases, and 8 bases separated the two germline ends. The CDR3 spans 13 residues.

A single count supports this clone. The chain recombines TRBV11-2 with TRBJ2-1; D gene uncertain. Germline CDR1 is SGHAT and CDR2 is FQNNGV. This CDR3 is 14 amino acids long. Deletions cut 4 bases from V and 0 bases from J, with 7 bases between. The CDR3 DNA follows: TGTGCCAGCAGCTCCTTGAGCTCCTACAATGAGCAGTTCTTC. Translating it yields CASSSLSSYNEQFF.